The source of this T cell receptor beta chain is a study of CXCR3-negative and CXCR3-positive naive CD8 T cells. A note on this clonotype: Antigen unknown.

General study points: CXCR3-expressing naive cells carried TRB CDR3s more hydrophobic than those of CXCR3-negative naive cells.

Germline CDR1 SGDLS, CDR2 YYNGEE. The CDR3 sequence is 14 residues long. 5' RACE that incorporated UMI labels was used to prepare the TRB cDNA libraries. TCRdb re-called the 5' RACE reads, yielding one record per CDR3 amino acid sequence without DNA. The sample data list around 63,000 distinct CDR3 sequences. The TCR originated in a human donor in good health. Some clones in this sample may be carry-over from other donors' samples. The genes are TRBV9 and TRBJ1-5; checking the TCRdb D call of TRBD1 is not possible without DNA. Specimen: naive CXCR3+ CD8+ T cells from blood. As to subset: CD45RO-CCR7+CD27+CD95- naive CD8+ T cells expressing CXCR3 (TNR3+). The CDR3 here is CASSVAGGGQPQHF.